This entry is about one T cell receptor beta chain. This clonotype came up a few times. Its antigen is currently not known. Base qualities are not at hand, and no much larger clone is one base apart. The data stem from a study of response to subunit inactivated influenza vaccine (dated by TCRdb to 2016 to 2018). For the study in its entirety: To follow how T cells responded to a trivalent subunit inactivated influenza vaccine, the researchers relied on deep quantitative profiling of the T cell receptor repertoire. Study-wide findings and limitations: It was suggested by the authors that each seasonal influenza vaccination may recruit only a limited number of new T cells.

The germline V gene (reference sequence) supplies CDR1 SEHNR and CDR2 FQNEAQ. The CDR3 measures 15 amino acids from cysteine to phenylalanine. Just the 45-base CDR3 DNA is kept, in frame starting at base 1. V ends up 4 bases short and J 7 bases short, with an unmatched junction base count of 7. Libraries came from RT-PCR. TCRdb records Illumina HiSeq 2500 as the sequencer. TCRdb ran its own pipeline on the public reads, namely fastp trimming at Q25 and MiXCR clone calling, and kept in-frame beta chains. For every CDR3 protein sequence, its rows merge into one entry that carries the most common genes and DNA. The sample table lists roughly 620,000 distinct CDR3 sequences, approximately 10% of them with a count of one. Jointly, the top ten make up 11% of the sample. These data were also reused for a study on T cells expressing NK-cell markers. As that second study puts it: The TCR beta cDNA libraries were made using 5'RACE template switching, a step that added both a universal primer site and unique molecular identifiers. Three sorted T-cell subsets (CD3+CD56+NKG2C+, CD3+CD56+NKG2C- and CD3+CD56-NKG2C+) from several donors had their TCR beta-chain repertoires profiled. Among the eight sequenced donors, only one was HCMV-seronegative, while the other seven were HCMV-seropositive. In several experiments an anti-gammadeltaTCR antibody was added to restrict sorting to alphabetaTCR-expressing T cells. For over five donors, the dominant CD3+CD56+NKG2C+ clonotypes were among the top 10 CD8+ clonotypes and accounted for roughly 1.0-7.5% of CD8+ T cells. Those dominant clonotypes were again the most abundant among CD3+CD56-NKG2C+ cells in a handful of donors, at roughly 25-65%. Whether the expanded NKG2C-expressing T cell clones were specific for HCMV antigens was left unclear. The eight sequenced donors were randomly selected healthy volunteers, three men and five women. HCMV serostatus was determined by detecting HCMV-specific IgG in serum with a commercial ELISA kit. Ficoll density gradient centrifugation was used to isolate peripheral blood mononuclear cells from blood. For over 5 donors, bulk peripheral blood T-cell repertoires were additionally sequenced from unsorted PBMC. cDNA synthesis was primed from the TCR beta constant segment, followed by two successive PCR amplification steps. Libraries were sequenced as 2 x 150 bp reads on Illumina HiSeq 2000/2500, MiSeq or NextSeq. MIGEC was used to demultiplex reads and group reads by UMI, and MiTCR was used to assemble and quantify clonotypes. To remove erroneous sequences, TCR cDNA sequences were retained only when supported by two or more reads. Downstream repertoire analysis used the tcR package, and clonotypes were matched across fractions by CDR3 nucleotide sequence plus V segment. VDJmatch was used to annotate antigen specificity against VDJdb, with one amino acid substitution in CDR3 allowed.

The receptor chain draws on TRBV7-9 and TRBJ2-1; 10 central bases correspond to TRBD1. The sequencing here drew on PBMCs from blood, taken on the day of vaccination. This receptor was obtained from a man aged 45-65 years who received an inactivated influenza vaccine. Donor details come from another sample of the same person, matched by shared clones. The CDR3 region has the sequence CASSWPGQGTNEQFF. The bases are TGTGCCAGCAGCTGGCCGGGACAGGGGACAAATGAGCAGTTCTTC.